This T cell receptor beta chain stems from a study of shared clonotypes between healthy human individuals. General study findings and limits: The represented genetic and exposure-history diversity was limited by the small number of donors.

Unmatched junction bases numbered 1, after V lost 2 bases and J lost 2 bases. The CDR3 extends over 15 amino acids. From germline, CDR1 is MNHEY and CDR2 SMNVEV (reference sequence). Naive CD8 cells were CD45RO-negative, positively selected for CCR7, excluding terminally differentiated effector memory CD45RA+ cells. Measured with immunoSEQ multiplex PCR; TCRdb has only the in-frame clones, and not every one. The data show roughly 1,800,000 clones, around 96% seen once. Note on this clone: Antigen unknown. In the same sample, other DNA sequences code for this CDR3.

The source is a man aged 18 to 29 in good health. The chain is built from TRBV27 and TRBJ2-7; TRBD2 matches at 12 bases. Sequencing used naive CD8+ T cells sorted from blood. CDR3 region: CASSLLAGGPYEQYF. For the CDR3, the DNA is TGTGCCAGCAGTTTACTAGCGGGAGGGCCCTACGAGCAGTACTTC.